This entry concerns a single T cell receptor beta chain. The CDR3 length is 13 residues. V lost 2 bases and J 1 base, leaving 5 bases between the germline ends. Looked up from germline, CDR1 is MNHEY and CDR2 is SVGEGT. The data originate from a study of T cell responses to AZD1222 COVID-19 vaccine. Here immunoSEQ multiplex PCR was the method, and the copy in TCRdb shows in-frame clones only, minus some. This sample has 110,000 to 150,000 clones, with approximately 83% found just once. The sequences come from peripheral blood, collected on day 0 of AZD1222 vaccination. The chain links TRBV6-2 or TRBV6-3 to TRBJ1-1; D gene unclear. This clonotype was sampled from an adult in good health. CDR3 bases: TGTGCCAGCAGTTACCCCGAGAACACTGAAGCTTTCTTT. Translation: CASSYPENTEAFF.